One sample yielded the 27 T cell receptor beta chains listed below, sequenced in a study of HIV-infected patients and healthy controls. Each CDR3 protein is one row after TCRdb ran MiXCR on the 5' RACE reads. This sample has some 70,000 distinct CDR3 sequences; roughly 19% occur once, and the top ten carry over 1.1%. Sequenced input: CD4+ T cells from blood. The source is a human donor in good health.

The chain uses TRBV7-2 and TRBJ1-1; D gene ambiguous. V shed 2 bases and J shed 3 bases, with 10 bases lying between them. CDR1 and CDR2 (germline): SGHTA, FQGNSA. This CDR3 comprises 14 residues. Written as DNA, the CDR3 is TGTGCCAGCAGCTTAAGGCCGGGTTACACTGAAGCTTTCTTT. This codes for CASSLRPGYTEAFF.

The chain employs TRBV5-1 and TRBJ1-6; D not resolved. The CDR3 sequence is 15 residues long. Germline V gene data show CDR1 as SGHRS and CDR2 as YFSETQ. Trimming removed 2 bases from V and 8 bases from J, with 14 bases in between. The CDR3 nucleotides read TGCGCCAGCAGCTTTTCCTCACAAACGGATTCACCCCTCCACTTT. Translated: CASSFSSQTDSPLHF.

This clonotype appeared many times. The chain joins TRBV14 to TRBJ1-2, with D perhaps matching TRBD1 (6 bases). Germline V CDR1 and CDR2: SGHDN, FVKESK. V was trimmed by 0 bases and J by 13 bases, leaving 12 bases between them. CDR3 length equals 12 residues. In DNA, the CDR3 is TGTGCCAGCAGCCAAGATGGGGGGGGCGGCACCTTC. Translation: CASSQDGGGGTF.

This clonotype was seen at least ten times. This sequence joins TRBV2 and TRBJ1-1; D perhaps matches TRBD1 (6 bases). The CDR3 spans 14 residues. The V gene lost 7 bases and the J gene lost 1 base, with 13 bases spanning the gap. From germline, CDR1 is SNHLY and CDR2 FYNNEI. CDR3: CASTEGGGNTEAFF. The CDR3, as DNA: TGTGCCAGCACCGAGGGGGGCGGGAACACTGAAGCTTTCTTT.

This clonotype was counted at least ten times. This sequence joins TRBV5-1 and TRBJ2-5, with 9 bases aligning to TRBD2. The CDR3 covers 14 residues. V shed 4 bases, J shed 3 bases, and the junction held 4 bases outside the gene matches. Germline V gives CDR1 SGHRS, CDR2 YFSETQ. The CDR3 loop reads CASSPGLAEETQYF. The CDR3 DNA reads as TGCGCCAGCAGCCCGGGACTAGCCGAAGAGACCCAGTACTTC.

V and J are TRBV12-3 or TRBV12-4 and TRBJ1-5; D is unclear. The V and J ends lost 6 bases and 4 bases respectively, with 13 bases between them. The CDR3 runs 14 residues. In nucleotides, the CDR3 is TGTGCCAGCAGGAGGGAAGGAGAAAATCAGCCCCAGCATTTT. Translating gives CASRREGENQPQHF.

This clonotype showed up just a few times. The chain has TRBV29-1 and TRBJ2-3; D gene unclear. This CDR3 comprises 12 residues. CDR1 SQVTM and CDR2 ANQGSEA come from the germline V gene. V was clipped by 6 bases and J by 2 bases, with 9 bases between them. The CDR3 DNA reads TGCAGCGTGGGAACGGACACAGATACGCAGTATTTT. Its protein is CSVGTDTDTQYF.

This clonotype was recorded at least ten times. V is TRBV29-1 and J is TRBJ2-5, with a tentative D call TRBD1 (6 bases). Trimming took off 7 bases at V and 4 bases at J, with 16 bases between the two ends. This CDR3 has 13 residues. CDR1 is SQVTM, CDR2 ANQGSEA, per germline. The CDR3 loop reads CSGTLQGPETQYF. Written as DNA, the CDR3 is TGCAGCGGAACCTTACAGGGTCCAGAGACCCAGTACTTC.

This clonotype was detected only a few times. The V gene is TRBV7-3, the J gene TRBJ2-1, with 8 bases that match TRBD2. V gave up 4 bases and J gave up 6 bases; unmatched junction bases: 5. Germline CDR1 is SGHTA and CDR2 is FQGTGA. The CDR3 has 14 residues. The CDR3: CASSSLGTSNEQFF. CDR3 nucleotide sequence: TGTGCCAGCAGCTCCTTAGGGACTAGCAATGAGCAGTTCTTC. Full variable domain (rest looked up from reference TRBV7-3 and TRBJ2-1): GAGVSQTPSNKVTEKGKYVELRCDPISGHTALYWYRQSLGQGPEFLIYFQGTGAADDSGLPNDRFFAVRPEGSVSTLKIQRTERGDSAVYLCASSSLGTSNEQFFGPGTRLTVL.

This chain uses TRBV4-1 with TRBJ2-1; TRBD2 matches 11 bases. Germline assignment: CDR1 MGHRA and CDR2 YSYEKL. The ends lost 4 bases at V and 4 bases at J; junction bases unmatched: 3. CDR3 size: 15 residues. CDR3 bases: TGCGCCAGCAGCCGGGGACTAGCGGCTTACAATGAGCAGTTCTTC. Its translation is CASSRGLAAYNEQFF.

The CDR3 bases are TGTGCCAGCAGCTTGGGGGCTAGCGCGTTCACAGATACGCAGTATTTT. Translated, it gives CASSLGASAFTDTQYF. J is TRBJ2-3 and V is TRBV5-8; TRBD2 might be the D (6 bases). Germline lookup yields CDR1 SGHTS and CDR2 YDEGEE. CDR3 length: 16 residues. V lost 0 bases and J lost 2, with 13 bases in between.

The chain has TRBV9 and TRBJ2-7, with D uncertain. Between the trimmed V and J ends, which lost 0 bases and 2 bases, there was a span of 12 bases. The CDR3 runs 15 residues. Germline values: CDR1 SGDLS, CDR2 YYNGEE. The DNA for the CDR3 is TGTGCCAGCAGCGTAGGCCCCACTCTCACCTACGAGCAGTACTTC. Its translation is CASSVGPTLTYEQYF.

With respect to this clonotype: The junction does not match germline at one end; this may be a read error. The chain combines TRBV10-1 with TRBJ2-1, with D uncertain. From germline, CDR1 is WNHNN and CDR2 SYGVQD (reference sequence). The CDR3 has 13 amino acids. CDR3 in amino acids: CASSESGPGPRIF. The CDR3 region has the DNA TGCGCCAGCAGTGAGTCCGGTCCCGGGCCCCGGATCTTC.

As DNA, the CDR3 is TGTGCCAGCACCCATGGGACTAGCGGGGGGTTGACCCAGTACTTC. It is translated as CASTHGTSGGLTQYF. The rearrangement joins TRBV2 to TRBJ2-5, with 15 bases matching TRBD2. V was clipped by 7 bases and J by 7 bases; unmatched bases: 7. CDR1 and CDR2 (germline): SNHLY, FYNNEI. The length of the CDR3 is 15 residues.

The chain employs TRBV29-1 and TRBJ2-3; D perhaps matches TRBD1 (5 bases). CDR3 length: 14 residues. Germline loops: CDR1 SQVTM, CDR2 ANQGSEA. V gave up 5 bases and J gave up 0 bases, with 12 bases separating them. In nucleotides, the CDR3 is TGCAGCGTTCTACAGGTTTCTAGCACAGATACGCAGTATTTT. Protein product: CSVLQVSSTDTQYF.

This clonotype appeared many times. The V call is TRBV20-1, the J call TRBJ2-1; TRBD1 might be the D (5 bases). Germline CDR1 reads DFQATT; CDR2 reads SNEGSKA (reference sequence). The ends were cut back, 0 bases at V and 9 bases at J, with 15 bases in the middle. The CDR3 spans 14 residues. As DNA, the CDR3 is TGCAGTGCTAGAGATCTGGGGCAGAGTGGTGAGCAGTTCTTC. Amino acid sequence: CSARDLGQSGEQFF.

This clonotype was recorded at least ten times. V is TRBV29-1 and J is TRBJ2-5, with TRBD1 matching over 8 bases. Germline assignment: CDR1 SQVTM and CDR2 ANQGSEA. The J segment lost 5 bases and the V segment lost 7 bases, leaving 9 bases of the junction unmatched. The CDR3 runs to 13 residues. The CDR3 region has the DNA TGCAGCGCTGTCCAGGGGGCGGGGGAGACCCAGTACTTC. As protein: CSAVQGAGETQYF.

This clonotype was observed once. V usage is TRBV5-5 and J usage is TRBJ1-5; 8 bases fit TRBD1. J was trimmed by 3 bases and V by 4 bases; bases with no gene match: 6. The CDR3 spans 15 residues. Germline V gives CDR1 SGHKS, CDR2 YYEKEE (reference sequence). The CDR3 is CASSADRVPNQPQHF. The DNA of the CDR3 is TGTGCCAGCAGCGCGGACAGGGTTCCCAATCAGCCCCAGCATTTT.

This rearrangement joins TRBV6-2 or TRBV6-3 to TRBJ2-7; 9 bases agree with TRBD1. Per the germline V gene, CDR1 is MNHEY and CDR2 is SVGEGT. The CDR3 covers 16 residues. The junction had 10 bases not matched to a gene; V was cut back by 7 bases and J by 0 bases. CDR3 protein: CASISLGTGRSYEQYF. In DNA form, the CDR3 reads TGTGCCAGCATCTCCCTCGGGACAGGGCGCTCCTACGAGCAGTACTTC.

The chain carries TRBV27 and TRBJ1-1; TRBD1 matches 7 bases. The CDR3 sequence is 14 residues long. With 5 bases clipped from V and 7 bases from J, the junction kept 10 bases outside the gene matches. CDR1 and CDR2 (germline): MNHEY, SMNVEV (reference sequence). The CDR3 here is CASSNRGFWDEAFF. CDR3 nucleotides: TGTGCCAGCAGTAACAGGGGATTCTGGGATGAAGCTTTCTTT.

The V gene is TRBV30, the J gene TRBJ2-7; tentatively, D is TRBD1 (6 bases). The germline CDR1 and CDR2 sequences are GTSNPN and SVGIG (reference sequence). CDR3 length: 14 amino acids. V was shortened by 3 bases and J by 0 bases, with 12 bases between the two germline ends. CDR3 in amino acids: CAWSPGTLSYEQYF. The CDR3 DNA is TGTGCCTGGAGCCCCGGGACACTCTCCTACGAGCAGTACTTC.

The chain recombines TRBV9 with TRBJ1-1; perhaps TRBD1 as D (5 bases). This CDR3 spans 14 amino acids. Germline CDR1 SGDLS, CDR2 YYNGEE. Trimming removed 0 bases from V and 1 base from J, with 7 bases in between. CDR3 bases: TGTGCCAGCAGCGTAGGAGGGACGAACACTGAAGCTTTCTTT. Translated: CASSVGGTNTEAFF.

This clonotype was counted between two and nine times. The gene calls are TRBV5-1 and TRBJ1-1; D unresolved. This CDR3 is built from 17 residues. The germline V gene encodes CDR1 SGHRS and CDR2 YFSETQ. Trimming cost V 0 bases and J 2 bases, with 17 bases left between them. The chain's CDR3 is CASSLVYRTSSNTEAFF. CDR3 in DNA: TGCGCCAGCAGCTTGGTATATAGGACTTCATCTAACACTGAAGCTTTCTTT.

This clonotype has at least ten counts. The V call is TRBV7-2, the J call TRBJ1-2; D unclear. CDR1 is SGHTA, CDR2 FQGNSA, per germline. V was trimmed by 2 bases and J by 8 bases, leaving 18 bases between them. The CDR3 runs 15 residues. The CDR3 sequence is CASSLSGPVPSGYTF. DNA for the CDR3: TGTGCCAGCAGCTTATCAGGACCGGTCCCGTCCGGCTACACCTTC. Combining the CDR3 with reference TRBV7-2 and TRBJ1-2 gives the whole variable domain GAGVSQSPSNKVTEKGKDVELRCDPISGHTALYWYRQSLGQGLEFLIYFQGNSAPDKSGLPSDRFSAERTGGSVSTLTIQRTQQEDSAVYLCASSLSGPVPSGYTFGSGTRLTVV.

This clonotype was counted many times. The chain has TRBV5-1 and TRBJ1-3; unclear D gene. With 9 bases removed from V and 0 bases from J, the gap between germline ends came to 10 bases. Germline V lookup: CDR1 SGHRS, CDR2 YFSETQ. CDR3 length: 13 residues. The CDR3 protein is CATRAYSGNTIYF. DNA for the CDR3: TGCGCCACCCGGGCGTACTCTGGAAACACCATATATTTT.

The chain carries TRBV19 and TRBJ2-7; D is possibly TRBD1 or TRBD2 (7 bases each). This CDR3 has 16 residues. V shed 6 bases and J shed 3 bases, with 21 bases lying between them. Per the germline V gene, CDR1 is LNHDA and CDR2 is SQIVND (reference sequence). The CDR3 DNA reads TGTGCCAGTAGAAGCGGGGACAGCTCCGACTACTACGAGCAGTACTTC. Residues: CASRSGDSSDYYEQYF.

The V call is TRBV29-1, the J call TRBJ1-2; D is unclear. CDR3 length: 11 residues. V was pared by 6 bases and J by 6 bases, with 11 bases between. Per the germline V gene, CDR1 is SQVTM and CDR2 is ANQGSEA. The CDR3, as DNA: TGCAGCGTAGCCGGGGAGGATGGCTACACCTTC. As protein: CSVAGEDGYTF.